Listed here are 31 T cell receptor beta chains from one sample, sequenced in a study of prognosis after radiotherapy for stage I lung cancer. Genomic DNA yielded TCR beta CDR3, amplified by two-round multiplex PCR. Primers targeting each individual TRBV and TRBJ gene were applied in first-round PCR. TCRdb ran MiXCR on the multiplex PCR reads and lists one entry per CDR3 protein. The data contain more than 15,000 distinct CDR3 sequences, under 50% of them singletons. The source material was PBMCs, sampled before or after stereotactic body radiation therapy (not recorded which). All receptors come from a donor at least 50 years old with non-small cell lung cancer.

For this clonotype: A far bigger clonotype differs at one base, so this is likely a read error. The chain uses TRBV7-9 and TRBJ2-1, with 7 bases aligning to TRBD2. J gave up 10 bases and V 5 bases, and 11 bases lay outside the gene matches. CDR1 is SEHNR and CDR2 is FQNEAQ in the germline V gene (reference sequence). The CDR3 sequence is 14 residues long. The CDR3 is CASSPPSGDYEQFF. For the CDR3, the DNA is TGTGCCAGCAGCCCTCCTAGCGGAGACTACGAGCAGTTCTTC.

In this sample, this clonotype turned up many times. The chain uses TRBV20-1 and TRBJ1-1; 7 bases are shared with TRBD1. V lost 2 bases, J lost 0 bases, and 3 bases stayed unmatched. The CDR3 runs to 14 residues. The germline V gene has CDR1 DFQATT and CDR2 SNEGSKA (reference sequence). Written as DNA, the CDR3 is TGCAGTGCTAGAACCGGGACAGTGAACACTGAAGCTTTCTTT. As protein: CSARTGTVNTEAFF.

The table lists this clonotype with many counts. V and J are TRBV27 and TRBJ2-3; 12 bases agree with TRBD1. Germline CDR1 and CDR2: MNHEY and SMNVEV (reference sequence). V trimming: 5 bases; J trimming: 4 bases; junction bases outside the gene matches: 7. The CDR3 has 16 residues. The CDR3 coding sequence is TGTGCCAGCAGTGACTCGGGACAGGGGGCTGCAGATACGCAGTATTTT. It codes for CASSDSGQGAADTQYF.

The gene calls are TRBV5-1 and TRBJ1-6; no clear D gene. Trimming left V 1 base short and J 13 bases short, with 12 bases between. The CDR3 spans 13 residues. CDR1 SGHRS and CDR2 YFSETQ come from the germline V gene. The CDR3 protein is CASSLTQLSPLHF. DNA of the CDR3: TGCGCCAGCAGCTTGACCCAGCTCAGTCCCCTCCACTTT.

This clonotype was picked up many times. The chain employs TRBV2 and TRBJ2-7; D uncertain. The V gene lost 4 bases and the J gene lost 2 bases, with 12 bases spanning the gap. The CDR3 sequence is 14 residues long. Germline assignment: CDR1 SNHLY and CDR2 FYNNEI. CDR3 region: CASSVRSPAYEQYF. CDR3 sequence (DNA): TGTGCCAGCAGTGTCCGAAGTCCAGCCTACGAGCAGTACTTC.

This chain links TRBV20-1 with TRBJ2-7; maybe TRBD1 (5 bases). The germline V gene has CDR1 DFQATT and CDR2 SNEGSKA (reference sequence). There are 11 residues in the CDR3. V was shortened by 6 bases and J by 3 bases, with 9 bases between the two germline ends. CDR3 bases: TGCAGTGCCCAGGGTGACTACGAGCAGTACTTC. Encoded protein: CSAQGDYEQYF.

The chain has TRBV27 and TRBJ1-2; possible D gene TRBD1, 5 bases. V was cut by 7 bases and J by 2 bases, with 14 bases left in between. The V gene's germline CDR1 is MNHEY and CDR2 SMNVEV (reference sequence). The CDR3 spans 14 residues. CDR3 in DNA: TGTGCCAGCATTTTGACAGTGGCCAACTATGGCTACACCTTC. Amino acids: CASILTVANYGYTF.

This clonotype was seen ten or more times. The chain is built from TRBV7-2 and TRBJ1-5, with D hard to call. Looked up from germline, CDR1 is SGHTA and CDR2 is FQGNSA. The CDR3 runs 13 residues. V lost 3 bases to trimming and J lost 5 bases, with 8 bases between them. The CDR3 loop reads CASSFLVDQPQHF. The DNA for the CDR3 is TGTGCCAGCAGCTTTCTCGTAGATCAGCCCCAGCATTTT.

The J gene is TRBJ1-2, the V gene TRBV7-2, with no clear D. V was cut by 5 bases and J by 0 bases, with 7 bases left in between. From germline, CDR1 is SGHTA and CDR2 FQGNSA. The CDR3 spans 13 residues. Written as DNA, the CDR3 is TGTGCCAGCAGCCCGGGTCCTAACTATGGCTACACCTTC. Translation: CASSPGPNYGYTF.

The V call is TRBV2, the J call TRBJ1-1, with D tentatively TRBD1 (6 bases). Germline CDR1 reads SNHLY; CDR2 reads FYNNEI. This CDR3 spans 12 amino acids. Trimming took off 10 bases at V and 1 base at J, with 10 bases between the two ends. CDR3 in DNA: TGTGCCACTGCACAGGGGAACACTGAAGCTTTCTTT. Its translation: CATAQGNTEAFF. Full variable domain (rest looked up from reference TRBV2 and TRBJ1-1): EPEVTQTPSHQVTQMGQEVILRCVPISNHLYFYWYRQILGQKVEFLVSFYNNEISEKSEIFDDQFSVERPDGSNFTLKIRSTKLEDSAMYFCATAQGNTEAFFGQGTRLTVV.

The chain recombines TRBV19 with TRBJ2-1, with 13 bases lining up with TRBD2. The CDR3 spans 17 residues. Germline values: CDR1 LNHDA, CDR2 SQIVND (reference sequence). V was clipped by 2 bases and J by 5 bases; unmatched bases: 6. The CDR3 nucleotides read TGTGCCAGTAGTATAACTTATGGACTAGCGGGAGACAATGAGCAGTTCTTC. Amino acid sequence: CASSITYGLAGDNEQFF.

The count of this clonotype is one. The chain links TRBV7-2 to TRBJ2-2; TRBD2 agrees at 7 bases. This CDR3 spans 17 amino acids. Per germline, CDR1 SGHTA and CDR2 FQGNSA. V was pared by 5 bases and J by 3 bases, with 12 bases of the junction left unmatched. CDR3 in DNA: TGTGCCAGCAGCGTGACTAGCTGGACTCTGTACACCGGGGAGCTGTTTTTT. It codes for CASSVTSWTLYTGELFF.

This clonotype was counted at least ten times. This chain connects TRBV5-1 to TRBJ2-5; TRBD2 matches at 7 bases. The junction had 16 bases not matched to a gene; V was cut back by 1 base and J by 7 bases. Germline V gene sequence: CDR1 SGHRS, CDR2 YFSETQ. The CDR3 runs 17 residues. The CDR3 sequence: CASSLRLAADFQGTQYF. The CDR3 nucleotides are TGCGCCAGCAGCTTGAGGCTAGCGGCTGACTTTCAGGGGACCCAGTACTTC. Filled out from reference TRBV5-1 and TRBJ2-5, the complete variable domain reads KAGVTQTPRYLIKTRGQQVTLSCSPISGHRSVSWYQQTPGQGLQFLFEYFSETQRNKGNFPGRFSGRQFSNSRSEMNVSTLELGDSALYLCASSLRLAADFQGTQYFGPGTRLLVL.

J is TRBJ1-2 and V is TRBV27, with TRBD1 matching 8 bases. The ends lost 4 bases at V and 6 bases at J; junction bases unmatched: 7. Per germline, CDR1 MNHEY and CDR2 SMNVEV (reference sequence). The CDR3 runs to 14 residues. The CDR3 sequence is CASSWGTGGDGYTF. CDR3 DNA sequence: TGTGCCAGCAGTTGGGGGACAGGAGGTGATGGCTACACCTTC.

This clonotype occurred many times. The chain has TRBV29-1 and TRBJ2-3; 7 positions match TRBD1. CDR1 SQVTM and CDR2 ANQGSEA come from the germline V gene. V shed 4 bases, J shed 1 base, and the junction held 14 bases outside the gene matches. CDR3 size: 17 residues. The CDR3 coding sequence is TGCAGCGTTGGATACCGAAGACAGGGATTAGGCACAGATACGCAGTATTTT. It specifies CSVGYRRQGLGTDTQYF.

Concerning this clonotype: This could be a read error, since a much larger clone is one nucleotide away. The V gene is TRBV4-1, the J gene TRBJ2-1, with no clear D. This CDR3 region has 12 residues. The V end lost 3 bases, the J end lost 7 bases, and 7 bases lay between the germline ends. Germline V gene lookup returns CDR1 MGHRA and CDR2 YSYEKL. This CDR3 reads CASSHESNEQFF. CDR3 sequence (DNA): TGCGCCAGCAGCCATGAGAGTAATGAGCAGTTCTTC.

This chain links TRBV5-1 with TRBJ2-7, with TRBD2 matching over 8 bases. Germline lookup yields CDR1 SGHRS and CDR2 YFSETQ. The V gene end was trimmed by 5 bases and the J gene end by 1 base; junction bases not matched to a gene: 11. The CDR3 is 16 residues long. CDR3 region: CASSEVASGFSYEQYF. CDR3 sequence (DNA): TGCGCCAGCAGTGAAGTGGCTAGCGGGTTTTCCTACGAGCAGTACTTC.

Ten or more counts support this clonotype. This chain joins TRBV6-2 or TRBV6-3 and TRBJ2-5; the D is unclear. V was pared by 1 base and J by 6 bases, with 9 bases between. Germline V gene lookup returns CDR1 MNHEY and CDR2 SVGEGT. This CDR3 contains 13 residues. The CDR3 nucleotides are TGTGCCAGCAGTTACTTGGGTAGGAAGACCCAGTACTTC. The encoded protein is CASSYLGRKTQYF.

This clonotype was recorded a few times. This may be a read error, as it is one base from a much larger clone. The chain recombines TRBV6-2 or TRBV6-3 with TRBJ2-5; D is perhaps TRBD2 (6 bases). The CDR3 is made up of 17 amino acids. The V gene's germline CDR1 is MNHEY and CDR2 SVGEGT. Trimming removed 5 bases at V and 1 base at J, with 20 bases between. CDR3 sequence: CASSIRLEGILQETQYF. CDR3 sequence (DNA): TGTGCCAGCAGTATCCGACTAGAGGGAATTCTCCAAGAGACCCAGTACTTC.

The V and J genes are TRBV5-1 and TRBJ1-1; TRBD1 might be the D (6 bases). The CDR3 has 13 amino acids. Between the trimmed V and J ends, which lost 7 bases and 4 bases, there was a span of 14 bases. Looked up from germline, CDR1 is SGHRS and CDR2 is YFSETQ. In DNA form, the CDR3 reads TGCGCCAGCTCTAATGGACAGAGCACTGAAGCTTTCTTT. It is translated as CASSNGQSTEAFF.

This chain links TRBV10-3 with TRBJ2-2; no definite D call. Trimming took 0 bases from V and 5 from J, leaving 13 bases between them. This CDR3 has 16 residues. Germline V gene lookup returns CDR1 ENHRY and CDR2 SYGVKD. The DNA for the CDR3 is TGTGCCATCAGTGAGTCGAATTTTTTGGGGACCGGGGAGCTGTTTTTT. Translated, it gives CAISESNFLGTGELFF.

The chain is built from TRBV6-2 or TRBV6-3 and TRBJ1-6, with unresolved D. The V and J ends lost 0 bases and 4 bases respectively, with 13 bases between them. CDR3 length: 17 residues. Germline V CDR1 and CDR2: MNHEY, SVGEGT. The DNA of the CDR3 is TGTGCCAGCAGTTACTCGTCTGTGAAGCCGTATAATTCACCCCTCCACTTT. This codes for CASSYSSVKPYNSPLHF.

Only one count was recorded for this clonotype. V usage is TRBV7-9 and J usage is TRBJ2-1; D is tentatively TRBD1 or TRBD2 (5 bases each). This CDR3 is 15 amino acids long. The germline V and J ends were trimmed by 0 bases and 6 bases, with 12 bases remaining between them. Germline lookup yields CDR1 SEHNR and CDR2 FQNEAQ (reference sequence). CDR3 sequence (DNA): TGTGCCAGCAGCTTAGCCGGGGCAGGTCGCAATGAGCAGTTCTTC. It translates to CASSLAGAGRNEQFF.

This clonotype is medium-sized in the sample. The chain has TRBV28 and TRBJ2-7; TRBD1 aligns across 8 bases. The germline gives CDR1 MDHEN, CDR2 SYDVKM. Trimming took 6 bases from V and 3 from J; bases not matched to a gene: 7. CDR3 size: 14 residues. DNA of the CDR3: TGTGCCAGCAGAACACCCACAGGGGGCTACGAGCAGTACTTC. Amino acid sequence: CASRTPTGGYEQYF.

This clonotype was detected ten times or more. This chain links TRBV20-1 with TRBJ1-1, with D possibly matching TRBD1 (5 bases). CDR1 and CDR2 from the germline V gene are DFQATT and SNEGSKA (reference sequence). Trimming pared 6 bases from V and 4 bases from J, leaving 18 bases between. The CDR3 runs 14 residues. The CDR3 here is CSARAHHLSTEAFF. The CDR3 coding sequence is TGCAGTGCCAGGGCTCATCACCTCTCCACTGAAGCTTTCTTT.

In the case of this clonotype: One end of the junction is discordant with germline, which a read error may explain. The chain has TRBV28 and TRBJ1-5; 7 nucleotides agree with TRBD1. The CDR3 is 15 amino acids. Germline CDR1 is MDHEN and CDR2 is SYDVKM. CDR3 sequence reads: CAISLDRTLGHPQHF. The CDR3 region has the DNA TGTGCCATCAGTTTGGACAGGACCTTGGGTCATCCCCAGCATTTT.

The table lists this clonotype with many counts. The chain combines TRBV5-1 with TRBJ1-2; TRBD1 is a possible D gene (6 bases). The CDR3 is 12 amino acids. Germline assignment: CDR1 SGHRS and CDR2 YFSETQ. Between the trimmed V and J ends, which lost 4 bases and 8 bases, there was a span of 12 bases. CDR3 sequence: CASSPQGKGYTF. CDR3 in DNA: TGCGCCAGCAGCCCCCAGGGGAAGGGCTACACCTTC.

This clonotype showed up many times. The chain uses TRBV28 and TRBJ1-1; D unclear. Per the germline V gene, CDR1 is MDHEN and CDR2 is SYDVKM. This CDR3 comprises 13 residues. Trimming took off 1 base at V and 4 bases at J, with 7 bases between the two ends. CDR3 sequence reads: CASSLYDTTEAFF. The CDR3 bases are TGTGCCAGCAGTTTATACGATACCACTGAAGCTTTCTTT.

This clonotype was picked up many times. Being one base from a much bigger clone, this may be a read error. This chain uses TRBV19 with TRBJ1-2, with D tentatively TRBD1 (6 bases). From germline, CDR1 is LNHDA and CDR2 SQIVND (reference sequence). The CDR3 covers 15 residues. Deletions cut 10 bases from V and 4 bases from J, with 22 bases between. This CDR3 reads CANTTQGTLTYGYTF. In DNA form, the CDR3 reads TGTGCCAATACCACCCAGGGGACACTGACCTATGGCTACACCTTC. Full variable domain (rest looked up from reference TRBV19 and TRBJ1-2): DGGITQSPKYLFRKEGQNVTLSCEQNLNHDAMYWYRQDPGQGLRLIYYSQIVNDFQKGDIAEGYSVSREKKESFPLTVTSAQKNPTAFYLCANTTQGTLTYGYTFGSGTRLTVV.

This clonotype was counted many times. The CDR3 loop is CASSLAPGQGAIYEQYF. The CDR3 nucleotides read TGTGCCAGCAGCTTGGCCCCGGGACAGGGGGCGATCTACGAGCAGTACTTC. This chain connects TRBV5-6 to TRBJ2-7, with 12 bases fitting TRBD1. CDR1 is SGHDT and CDR2 is YYEEEE in the germline V gene. V gave up 0 bases and J gave up 3 bases; unmatched junction bases: 7. The CDR3 has 17 residues.

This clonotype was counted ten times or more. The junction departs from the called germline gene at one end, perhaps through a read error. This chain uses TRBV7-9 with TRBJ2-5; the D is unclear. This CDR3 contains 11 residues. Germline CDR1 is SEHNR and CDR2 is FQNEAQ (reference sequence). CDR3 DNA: TGTGCCAGCAGCAACCAGGAGACCCAGTACTTC. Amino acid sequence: CASSNQETQYF.